These T cell receptor beta chains were read from a single sample in a study of blood T cells in healthy people across ages. TCRdb reanalysed the 5' RACE reads using MiXCR and keeps one entry per CDR3 protein. The profile shows just under 900,000 distinct CDR3 sequences, around 26% of them singletons. The specimen sequenced was blood. These receptors were taken from a woman of 80 years or more in good health. Each CDR3 is given with its conserved first and last residue. A D gene is named only where the DNA matches it firmly. Size is stated for part of the rows, as once, few or many counts, or as a class when the clone is expanded.

>TRBJ2-1|TRBV9|many|-
TGTGCCAGCAGCGTAAACATCTACAATGAGCAGTTCTTC
CASSVNIYNEQFF
>TRBJ2-1|TRBV20-1|many|TRBD2
TGCAGTGCATCTCTAGCGGGGGGGCAGAGAAATGAGCAGTTCTTC
CSASLAGGQRNEQFF
>TRBJ2-3|TRBV2|-|-
TGTGCCAGCAGTGGCTGGCAGGGTGGAGGAACAGATACGCAGTATTTT
CASSGWQGGGTDTQYF
>TRBJ2-5|TRBV11-2|-|-
TGTGCCAGCAGCCCCCAGGGAGGAGATGAGCAGTACTTC
CASSPQGGDEQYF
>TRBJ2-7|TRBV5-5|-|-
TGTGCCAGCAGCCAAGATTACAACGCTTACGAGCAGTACTTC
CASSQDYNAYEQYF
>TRBJ2-5|TRBV7-8|-|-
TGTGCCAGCAGCTTAGGGATGGGGGAAACCCAGTACTTC
CASSLGMGETQYF
>TRBJ1-5|TRBV6-8|-|TRBD1
TGTGCCAGCAGACAGACTGCAGGGGGTCCTAGCAATCAGCCCCAGCATTTT
CASRQTAGGPSNQPQHF
>TRBJ2-5|TRBV7-9|-|TRBD1
TGTGCCAGCAGCCCAAGGACAGGCTGGTTGGAGACCCAGTACTTC
CASSPRTGWLETQYF
>TRBJ2-5|TRBV7-9|-|-
TGTGCCAGCAGCTTAGACGTTTCCCAAGAGACCCAGTACTTC
CASSLDVSQETQYF
>TRBJ1-1|TRBV5-5|many|-
TGTGCCAGCAGCTTGGTGGGAACCGCTTCTGAAGCTTTCTTT
CASSLVGTASEAFF
>TRBJ2-7|TRBV28|many|TRBD1
TGTGCCAGCAGCACCGGGACAGGGGGCCCCTACGAGCAGTACTTC
CASSTGTGGPYEQYF
>TRBJ1-1|TRBV6-2/TRBV6-3|-|-
TGTGCCAGCAGTACGACAGCCATGAACACTGAAGCTTTCTTT
CASSTTAMNTEAFF
>TRBJ1-4|TRBV2|few|-
TGTGCCAGCAGTGGTAACAGGGCAACTAATGAAAAACTGTTTTTT
CASSGNRATNEKLFF
>TRBJ2-1|TRBV6-5|many|TRBD2
TGTGCCAGCAGTTACCTGGCGGGGGAACCATACAATGAGCAGTTCTTC
CASSYLAGEPYNEQFF
>TRBJ2-5|TRBV20-1|many|-
TGCAGTGCTACCTTACCGGAGAAAGAGACCCAGTACTTC
CSATLPEKETQYF
>TRBJ1-5|TRBV28|-|-
TGTGCCAGTGTTTGGGAGAGAGACAATCAGCCCCAGCATTTT
CASVWERDNQPQHF
>TRBJ2-3|TRBV9|many|-
TGTGCCAGCAGCTCCCCCCACCTGGACATGGTAGCAGATACGCAGTATTTT
CASSSPHLDMVADTQYF
>TRBJ1-5|TRBV27|-|-
TGTGCCAGCAGAACCTTAACGGGGGGCCCCAATCAGCCCCAGCATTTT
CASRTLTGGPNQPQHF
>TRBJ2-7|TRBV7-2|once|-
TGTGCCAGCAGCTTTGAAACGGGCTCCTCCTACGAGCAGTACTTC
CASSFETGSSYEQYF
>TRBJ2-1|TRBV20-1|-|TRBD2
TGCAGTGCCCGCCCGACTAGCGGGGGGTTCAATGAGCAGTTCTTC
CSARPTSGGFNEQFF
>TRBJ1-6|TRBV4-1|-|-
TGCGCCAGCAGCCAAGATACCGGCGGTTTACCCCTCCACTTT
CASSQDTGGLPLHF
>TRBJ2-5|TRBV11-2|-|TRBD2
TGTGCCAGCAGCTTAGATACAGCGGGGAGGCCCAAGACCCAGTACTTC
CASSLDTAGRPKTQYF
>TRBJ2-2|TRBV29-1|few|-
TGCAGCGTTCCCGGACTCGCGAACACCGGGGAGCTGTTTTTT
CSVPGLANTGELFF
>TRBJ1-1|TRBV20-1|many|-
TGCAGTGCCACCTCCCCGCGGGGATTACATCCTGAAGCTTTCTTT
CSATSPRGLHPEAFF
>TRBJ1-2|TRBV29-1|-|-
TGCAGCGTCGACCAGCGGGGCGACGGGGGGTTGCGGAACACCTATGGCTACACCTTC
CSVDQRGDGGLRNTYGYTF
>TRBJ1-5|TRBV5-1|-|-
TGCGCCAGCAGCTTGGGTAGCCTCAATCAGCCCCAGCATTTT
CASSLGSLNQPQHF
>TRBJ1-5|TRBV15|-|TRBD1
TGTGCCACCAGCAGAGGTGCAGGGGGCACGGATAATAGCAATCAGCCCCAGCATTTT
CATSRGAGGTDNSNQPQHF
>TRBJ1-6|TRBV9|many|TRBD1
TGTGCCAGCAGCGCCCAGGGGGGCTATAATTCACCCCTCCACTTT
CASSAQGGYNSPLHF
>TRBJ1-1|TRBV7-2|few|TRBD1
TGTGCCAGCAGCTTAAGGTCCCGAGACAGGGCGAACACTGAAGCTTTCTTT
CASSLRSRDRANTEAFF
>TRBJ2-3|TRBV3-1|many|-
TGTGCCAGCAGTCAAGAGGGGGGCACAGATACGCAGTATTTT
CASSQEGGTDTQYF
>TRBJ2-5|TRBV21-1|few|-
TGTGCCAGCAGCGCCCCGGCTGGATTCGGCGAGACCCAGTACTTC
CASSAPAGFGETQYF
>TRBJ2-3|TRBV7-2|many|-
TGTGCCAGCAGTTCGCCCGGGCAGGCGATCAGCACAGATACGCAGTATTTT
CASSSPGQAISTDTQYF
>TRBJ1-2|TRBV20-1|-|-
TGCAGTGCTAAAAGTGGGGACGGAAGAAACAATGGCTACACCTTC
CSAKSGDGRNNGYTF
>TRBJ2-7|TRBV18|-|TRBD1
TGTGCCAGCTCACCACCGGGCAGGGGGCAGTACGAGCAGTACTTC
CASSPPGRGQYEQYF
>TRBJ2-5|TRBV6-5|many|TRBD1
TGTGCCAGCAGAGGGACAGGGGATGAGACCCAGTACTTC
CASRGTGDETQYF
>TRBJ2-3|TRBV6-2/TRBV6-3|many|TRBD2
TGTGCCAGCAGGTTCGTGGGGGGGGGCACAGATACGCAGTATTTT
CASRFVGGGTDTQYF
>TRBJ1-1|TRBV12-3/TRBV12-4|few|-
TGTGCCAGCAGTTTTTCTGTTGTGAACACTGAAGCTTTCTTT
CASSFSVVNTEAFF
>TRBJ2-1|TRBV5-1|many|TRBD2
TGCGCCAGCAGCTTGGCCCTAGCAGGACTAGGCTCAGATGAGCAGTTCTTC
CASSLALAGLGSDEQFF
>TRBJ2-3|TRBV25-1|many|TRBD2
TGTGCCAGCAGTGGGAGCGGGGGTGGAGATACGCAGTATTTT
CASSGSGGGDTQYF
>TRBJ2-7|TRBV27|many|-
TGTGCCAGCCCCCTGAGAGGGAAACTTGCCGAGCAGTACTTC
CASPLRGKLAEQYF
>TRBJ1-4|TRBV20-1|-|-
TGCAGTGCTAGCTGGGGGGAAGAAAAACTGTTTTTT
CSASWGEEKLFF
>TRBJ2-1|TRBV10-3|-|-
TGTGCCATCAGTGCACAGATTCAATTCTCCTACAATGAGCAGTTCTTC
CAISAQIQFSYNEQFF
>TRBJ1-6|TRBV19|few|-
TGTGCCAGTAGTACGACGACAGGCCTTAATTCACCCCTCCACTTT
CASSTTTGLNSPLHF
>TRBJ2-2|TRBV5-4|many|TRBD2
TGTGCCAGCAGCTGGACTAGCTCTGACACCGGGGAGCTGTTTTTT
CASSWTSSDTGELFF
>TRBJ2-3|TRBV7-2|many|-
TGTGCCAGCAGCCTCGAACCAAGCGGGCCGCGAGATACGCAGTATTTT
CASSLEPSGPRDTQYF
>TRBJ2-1|TRBV21-1|many|-
TGTGCCAGCAGCGGGGACGGGAGCTCCTACAATGAGCAGTTCTTC
CASSGDGSSYNEQFF
>TRBJ1-2|TRBV7-2|many|-
TGTGCCAGCAGCATTACAGGAATTGGCTACACCTTC
CASSITGIGYTF
>TRBJ2-1|TRBV18|few|TRBD2
TGTGCCAGCTCACAGACTTTAGCGGGGGGGAACAATGAGCAGTTCTTC
CASSQTLAGGNNEQFF